One and the same sample provided the 15 T cell receptor beta chains below, sequenced in a study of blood T cell repertoires in COVID-19. Here immunoSEQ multiplex PCR was the method, and the copy in TCRdb shows in-frame clones only, minus some. This sample has 120,000 or so clones, with about 85% found just once. Sequencing input: peripheral blood. Every receptor here comes from a woman over 75 with acute or convalescent COVID-19.

The genes are TRBV4-3 and TRBJ1-1, with 7 nucleotides matching TRBD1. This CDR3 spans 15 amino acids. The V and J ends lost 4 bases and 2 bases, in that order; junction bases with no gene match: 7. The germline gives CDR1 LGHNA, CDR2 YSLEER. CDR3: CASSLNRGVNTEAFF. The CDR3 bases are TGCGCCAGCAGCCTTAACAGGGGAGTAAACACTGAAGCTTTCTTT.

The DNA of the CDR3 is TGTGCCAGTAGTCCCCGACAGTTTAACACTGAAGCTTTCTTT. Encoded protein: CASSPRQFNTEAFF. The rearrangement uses TRBV19 and TRBJ1-1, with a tentative D call TRBD1 (5 bases). The V gene's germline CDR1 is LNHDA and CDR2 SQIVND (reference sequence). The CDR3 spans 14 residues. Trimming stripped 5 bases from V and 2 bases from J, with 12 bases between. Using reference TRBV19 and TRBJ1-1 for the parts outside the CDR3, the full variable domain is DGGITQSPKYLFRKEGQNVTLSCEQNLNHDAMYWYRQDPGQGLRLIYYSQIVNDFQKGDIAEGYSVSREKKESFPLTVTSAQKNPTAFYLCASSPRQFNTEAFFGQGTRLTVV.

The chain employs TRBV27 and TRBJ1-6; D possibly corresponds to TRBD1 (5 bases). Per germline, CDR1 MNHEY and CDR2 SMNVEV (reference sequence). This CDR3 has 16 residues. Trimming removed 1 base from V and 8 bases from J, with 15 bases in between. DNA for the CDR3: TGTGCCAGCAGTTTATTGGGGTACGACAGTTATTCACCCCTCCACTTT. This translates into CASSLLGYDSYSPLHF.

The genes are TRBV3-1 (or the pseudogene TRBV3-2) and TRBJ1-6; D is perhaps TRBD1 (5 bases). Trimming took 3 bases from V and 8 from J, leaving 11 bases between them. Germline V gene sequence: CDR1 LGHDT, CDR2 YNNKEL (reference sequence). There are 14 residues in the CDR3. CDR3 bases: TGTGCCAGCAGCCACAGCGAAGGGGATTCACCCCTCCACTTT. It codes for CASSHSEGDSPLHF.

This clone was observed a few times. The V gene is TRBV6-2 or TRBV6-3, the J gene TRBJ1-6; 8 bases line up with TRBD1. Losses at the gene ends were 5 bases for V and 7 bases for J; bases not matched to a gene: 13. Germline V lookup: CDR1 MNHEY, CDR2 SVGEGT. CDR3 length: 17 amino acids. The CDR3 spells CASSLPRGPSRNSPLHF. The CDR3 nucleotides are TGTGCCAGCAGTCTTCCCAGGGGGCCGAGCCGGAATTCACCCCTCCACTTT.

The rearrangement uses TRBV4-2 and TRBJ1-2; 12 nucleotides line up with TRBD1. The junction had 7 bases not matched to a gene; V was cut back by 4 bases and J by 7 bases. The CDR3 consists of 15 residues. Germline CDR1 and CDR2: LGHNA and YNFKEQ. The CDR3 spells CASSRPGTGGAGYTF. The CDR3 DNA sequence: TGTGCCAGCAGCCGTCCCGGGACAGGGGGCGCTGGCTACACCTTC.

This clone has just one count. The CDR3: CASSPASVEKLFF. The CDR3 DNA is TGTGCCAGCTCACCCGCCTCGGTCGAAAAACTGTTTTTT. The V and J genes are TRBV18 and TRBJ1-4; unclear D gene. The CDR3 length is 13 residues. Germline values: CDR1 KGHSH, CDR2 LQKENI. The V end was cut by 3 bases, the J end by 8 bases, with 10 bases between.

CDR3 nucleotides: TGTGCCAGCAGCTTAACGAGGGACAGTGAAGAGACCCAGTACTTC. This sequence encodes CASSLTRDSEETQYF. The V gene is TRBV7-3, the J gene TRBJ2-5; 7 nucleotides align to TRBD1. Germline CDR1 is SGHTA and CDR2 is FQGTGA. V was clipped by 0 bases and J by 3 bases; unmatched bases: 4. The CDR3 consists of 15 residues.

The rearrangement joins TRBV11-2 to TRBJ2-4; tentatively, D is TRBD1 (5 bases). The germline CDR1 and CDR2 sequences are SGHAT and FQNNGV. V was pared by 5 bases and J by 7 bases, with 9 bases between. This CDR3 comprises 12 residues. The CDR3: CASSLQGNIQYF. The CDR3 coding sequence is TGTGCCAGCAGCCTTCAGGGTAACATTCAGTACTTC.

The chain links TRBV7-2 to TRBJ2-3; 8 bases fit TRBD2. CDR1 is SGHTA, CDR2 FQGNSA, per germline. Trimming removed 7 bases from V and 1 base from J; junction bases left unmatched: 10. The CDR3 extends over 16 amino acids. CDR3 amino acids: CASTAGRRGGTDTQYF. Here the CDR3 DNA reads TGTGCCAGCACCGCGGGGCGGCGGGGGGGCACAGATACGCAGTATTTT.

The V and J genes are TRBV27 and TRBJ2-3; 9 bases line up with TRBD2. Germline CDR1 reads MNHEY; CDR2 reads SMNVEV (reference sequence). The CDR3 length is 16 residues. Trimming cost V 4 bases and J 6 bases; bases outside gene matches: 11. The CDR3, as DNA: TGTGCCAGCAGTTCGCAGCGGGGGGCGTTGTTCGATACGCAGTATTTT. It yields the protein CASSSQRGALFDTQYF.

The chain couples TRBV10-3 to TRBJ2-1, with 8 bases fitting TRBD1. Germline V gives CDR1 ENHRY, CDR2 SYGVKD. The CDR3 spans 16 residues. The trim removed 7 bases at V and 0 bases at J, leaving 8 bases unmatched. The CDR3 bases are TGTGCCATCACTGGCAGGGGGCTAGGCTCCTACAATGAGCAGTTCTTC. It yields the protein CAITGRGLGSYNEQFF.

The V call is TRBV15, the J call TRBJ1-2, with D possibly TRBD1 on 5 matching bases. Germline V gives CDR1 LNHNV, CDR2 YYDKDF (reference sequence). CDR3 length: 14 residues. V lost 5 bases and J lost 5, with 15 bases in between. Here the CDR3 reads CATSLGGGDYGYTF. In DNA, the CDR3 is TGTGCCACCAGCCTGGGGGGGGGAGATTATGGCTACACCTTC.

This clone has only one observation. The rearrangement links TRBV5-6 to TRBJ2-7; 8 positions agree with TRBD1. With V trimmed by 7 bases and J by 5 bases, 11 bases remained unmatched. The CDR3 has 14 amino acids. Germline V gene sequence: CDR1 SGHDT, CDR2 YYEEEE. Here the CDR3 reads CASYGQGRSHEQYV. CDR3 nucleotide sequence: TGTGCCAGCTACGGACAGGGTCGGTCCCACGAGCAGTACGTC.

This clone has a handful of counts. This chain connects TRBV19 to TRBJ2-2, with D possibly matching TRBD2 (6 bases). Germline assignment: CDR1 LNHDA and CDR2 SQIVND (reference sequence). The germline V and J ends were trimmed by 4 bases and 3 bases, with 9 bases remaining between them. CDR3 length: 14 amino acids. The CDR3 loop is CASSRTKDTGELFF. CDR3 coding DNA: TGTGCCAGTAGTAGGACTAAGGACACCGGGGAGCTGTTTTTT.